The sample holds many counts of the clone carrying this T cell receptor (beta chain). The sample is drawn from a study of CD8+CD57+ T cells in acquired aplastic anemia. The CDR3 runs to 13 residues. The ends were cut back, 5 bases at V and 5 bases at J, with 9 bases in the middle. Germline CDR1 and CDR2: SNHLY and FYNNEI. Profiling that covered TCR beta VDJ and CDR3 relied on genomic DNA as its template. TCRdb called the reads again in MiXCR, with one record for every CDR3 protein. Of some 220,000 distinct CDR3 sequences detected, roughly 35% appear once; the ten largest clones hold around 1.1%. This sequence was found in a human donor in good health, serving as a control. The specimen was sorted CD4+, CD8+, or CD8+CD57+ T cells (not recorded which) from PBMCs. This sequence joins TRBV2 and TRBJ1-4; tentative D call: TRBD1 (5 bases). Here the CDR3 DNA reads TGTGCCAGCAGTAACGACAGAAATGAAAAACTGTTTTTT. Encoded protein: CASSNDRNEKLFF.